A single sample is the source of the 27 T cell receptor beta chains below, sequenced in a study of Ad26.COV2.S vaccination and SARS-CoV-2 variants. Treatment defined: around 19 received Ad26.COV2.S at low or high dose, single or two shots; roughly five received placebo; per-sample allocation not given. It was on day 63 after the first vaccine or placebo injection that samples were taken. The table came from immunoSEQ multiplex PCR; TCRdb's copy has only in-frame clones and leaves some out. The repertoire consists of around 340,000 clones, with around 88% occurring once and the leading ten covering about 5%. The specimen comprised peripheral blood, sampled in a trial of Ad26.COV2.S vaccine versus placebo. Receptors originate from a person aged 18-60 years who received the Ad26.COV2.S COVID-19 vaccine or a placebo.

The J gene is TRBJ1-1, the V gene TRBV30; TRBD1 matches 7 bases. CDR1 and CDR2 from the germline V gene are GTSNPN and SVGIG (reference sequence). The V gene end was trimmed by 2 bases and the J gene end by 0 bases; junction bases not matched to a gene: 6. The CDR3 is 15 amino acids. The DNA of the CDR3 is TGTGCCTGGAGTCCTTGGGACAGCTTGAACACTGAAGCTTTCTTT. Translation: CAWSPWDSLNTEAFF.

This clone showed up just once. This rearrangement joins TRBV5-1 to TRBJ2-7, with 7 bases that match TRBD1. Unmatched junction bases numbered 13, after V lost 4 bases and J lost 3 bases. This CDR3 has 16 residues. CDR1 and CDR2 (germline): SGHRS, YFSETQ. CDR3 DNA sequence: TGCGCCAGCAGCAGTCAAGTCGGACAGGAGAACTACGAGCAGTACTTC. It codes for CASSSQVGQENYEQYF.

In DNA, the CDR3 is TGTGCCAGCAGCTTAGTCGGGGTCGCCACTGAAGCTTTCTTT. It specifies CASSLVGVATEAFF. V gene TRBV7-8 combines with J gene TRBJ1-1, with D unclear. Trimming removed 1 base from V and 4 bases from J, with 10 bases in between. The CDR3 loop spans 14 amino acids. CDR1 and CDR2 (germline): SGHVS, FQNEAQ.

The chain couples TRBV27 to TRBJ1-4, with TRBD1 matching over 9 bases. The CDR3 consists of 15 residues. Germline lookup yields CDR1 MNHEY and CDR2 SMNVEV (reference sequence). The V and J ends lost 5 bases and 8 bases, in that order; junction bases with no gene match: 9. The CDR3 here is CASSNRDRVGEKLFF. For the CDR3, the DNA is TGTGCCAGCAGTAACCGGGACAGGGTGGGGGAAAAACTGTTTTTT.

The rearrangement uses TRBV2 and TRBJ1-5; no clear D gene. Germline V gives CDR1 SNHLY, CDR2 FYNNEI. V gave up 7 bases and J gave up 5 bases, with 12 bases separating them. The CDR3 is made up of 13 amino acids. The CDR3 DNA is TGTGCCAGCATTCTGACACTTGATCAGCCCCAGCATTTT. Its protein product is CASILTLDQPQHF.

This chain uses TRBV29-1 with TRBJ2-2; 9 bases fit TRBD1. The CDR3 extends over 14 amino acids. Looked up from germline, CDR1 is SQVTM and CDR2 is ANQGSEA. V was clipped by 5 bases and J by 4 bases; unmatched bases: 5. In DNA, the CDR3 is TGCAGCGTTCGGACAGGGGCGGGCACCGGGGAGCTGTTTTTT. Amino acids: CSVRTGAGTGELFF.

V is TRBV9 and J is TRBJ2-7; D is possibly TRBD2 (7 bases). The CDR3 totals 16 residues. Trimming removed 0 bases at V and 3 bases at J, with 16 bases between. Germline V CDR1 and CDR2: SGDLS, YYNGEE. Here the CDR3 DNA reads TGTGCCAGCAGCGTAGGAGGGGGGGATGGTGTCTACGAGCAGTACTTC. This codes for CASSVGGGDGVYEQYF.

This clone showed up just once. This chain connects TRBV10-3 to TRBJ2-1; 7 bases fit TRBD2. V trimming: 0 bases; J trimming: 12 bases; junction bases outside the gene matches: 2. The CDR3 runs to 12 residues. In germline, CDR1 is ENHRY, CDR2 SYGVKD. CDR3 sequence: CAISESGGTQFF. In nucleotides, the CDR3 is TGTGCCATCAGTGAGTCGGGGGGGACGCAGTTCTTC.

This clone was seen once. This rearrangement joins TRBV6-6 to TRBJ2-2; TRBD1 matches at 7 bases. After removal of 4 bases from V and 3 bases from J, the junction contained 5 bases not matched to a gene. The length of the CDR3 is 15 residues. Germline V gives CDR1 MNHNY, CDR2 SVGAGI (reference sequence). DNA for the CDR3: TGTGCCAGCAGTTTATCCGGGACAGACACCGGGGAGCTGTTTTTT. Translation gives CASSLSGTDTGELFF.

This sequence joins TRBV28 and TRBJ2-1, with 14 positions matching TRBD2. Germline lookup yields CDR1 MDHEN and CDR2 SYDVKM. V lost 6 bases and J lost 6; bases outside the gene matches: 4. CDR3 length equals 15 residues. CDR3 region: CASSRLAGGRNEQFF. The CDR3 nucleotides are TGTGCCAGCAGCCGACTAGCGGGAGGGCGCAATGAGCAGTTCTTC.

V gene TRBV5-1 combines with J gene TRBJ2-7; 7 bases agree with TRBD1. Germline V gene data show CDR1 as SGHRS and CDR2 as YFSETQ. Unmatched junction bases numbered 4, after V lost 4 bases and J lost 0 bases. The CDR3 runs to 14 residues. CDR3 loop: CASSAGDSSYEQYF. CDR3 sequence (DNA): TGCGCCAGCAGCGCAGGGGACAGCTCCTACGAGCAGTACTTC.

V gene TRBV21-1 combines with J gene TRBJ2-5; the table's TRBD2 call for D was not verified on the DNA. TRBV21-1 is described as a pseudogene. CDR3 length: 17 residues. The CDR3, as DNA: TGTGCCAACAAAACCCCGAGCCACGGGGGGTACCAAGAGACCCAGTACTTC. The encoded protein is CANKTPSHGGYQETQYF.

This chain links TRBV15 with TRBJ1-3, with 7 bases that match TRBD1. CDR1 is LNHNV and CDR2 is YYDKDF in the germline V gene (reference sequence). The CDR3 consists of 16 residues. After removal of 5 bases from V and 0 bases from J, the junction contained 7 bases not matched to a gene. The CDR3 spells CATSPSRTGSGNTIYF. The CDR3 DNA reads as TGTGCCACCAGCCCCTCACGGACAGGCTCTGGAAACACCATATATTTT.

The J gene is TRBJ2-5, the V gene TRBV4-2; TRBD2 matches at 11 bases. Germline CDR1 and CDR2: LGHNA and YNFKEQ. There are 17 residues in the CDR3. V lost 0 bases to trimming and J lost 1 base; unmatched junction nucleotides: 4. In DNA, the CDR3 is TGTGCCAGCAGCCAAGATTTACTAGCGGGGGCCCAAGAGACCCAGTACTTC. It yields the protein CASSQDLLAGAQETQYF.

J is TRBJ1-1 and V is TRBV27; the D is unclear. This CDR3 is built from 12 residues. Per germline, CDR1 MNHEY and CDR2 SMNVEV (reference sequence). Trimming took off 0 bases at V and 4 bases at J, with 3 bases between the two ends. CDR3 DNA: TGTGCCAGCAGTTTATCGGGCACTGAAGCTTTCTTT. This sequence encodes CASSLSGTEAFF.

J is TRBJ1-5 and V is TRBV19; D uncertain. Germline V gene lookup returns CDR1 LNHDA and CDR2 SQIVND (reference sequence). The V gene lost 1 base and the J gene lost 0 bases, with 10 bases spanning the gap. The CDR3 totals 16 residues. This CDR3 is CASSIVGDYSNQPQHF. CDR3 nucleotide sequence: TGTGCCAGTAGTATAGTGGGAGACTATAGCAATCAGCCCCAGCATTTT.

The rearrangement links TRBV13 to TRBJ1-6; 7 bases are shared with TRBD1. This CDR3 is 17 amino acids long. CDR1 and CDR2 (germline): PRHDT, FYEKMQ (reference sequence). The trim removed 4 bases at V and 3 bases at J, leaving 9 bases unmatched. The CDR3 protein is CASSWRTGRLYNSPLHF. The CDR3 DNA is TGTGCCAGCAGCTGGAGGACAGGTCGACTCTATAATTCACCCCTCCACTTT. Based on the CDR3 plus reference TRBV13 and TRBJ1-6, the full variable domain is AAGVIQSPRHLIKEKRETATLKCYPIPRHDTVYWYQQGPGQDPQFLISFYEKMQSDKGSIPDRFSAQQFSDYHSELNMSSLELGDSALYFCASSWRTGRLYNSPLHFGNGTRLTVT.

This clone was seen only a few times. The DNA of the CDR3 is TGTGCCAGAAGCTTTCAGTTTTCAGGGGTCACCGGGGAGCTGTTTTTT. Translated, it gives CARSFQFSGVTGELFF. The gene calls are TRBV5-3 and TRBJ2-2, with D perhaps TRBD1 (6 bases). TRBV5-3 is marked as an open reading frame, function uncertain. This CDR3 has 16 residues. Trimming removed 2 bases at V and 4 bases at J, with 15 bases between.

This clone appeared a few times. At the DNA level, this CDR3 is encoded by other sequences in the same sample as well. The gene calls are TRBV19 and TRBJ2-3, with 7 bases fitting TRBD1. After removal of 2 bases from V and 3 bases from J, the junction contained 5 bases not matched to a gene. Germline V gene sequence: CDR1 LNHDA, CDR2 SQIVND (reference sequence). This CDR3 spans 15 amino acids. In nucleotides, the CDR3 is TGTGCCAGTAGTATAAGGGGGCGCGAAACAGATACGCAGTATTTT. This gives the protein CASSIRGRETDTQYF. The entire variable domain, with the rest obtained from reference TRBV19 and TRBJ2-3, is as follows: DGGITQSPKYLFRKEGQNVTLSCEQNLNHDAMYWYRQDPGQGLRLIYYSQIVNDFQKGDIAEGYSVSREKKESFPLTVTSAQKNPTAFYLCASSIRGRETDTQYFGPGTRLTVL.

The CDR3 nucleotides read TGTGCCAGCAGCTTAGCGGGACAGGACAACACCGGGGAGCTGTTTTTT. Its translation: CASSLAGQDNTGELFF. This chain links TRBV7-9 with TRBJ2-2, with 8 bases matching TRBD1. Germline trimming cut 0 bases from V and 2 bases from J; bases unmatched to any gene: 2. Germline loops: CDR1 SEHNR, CDR2 FQNEAQ (reference sequence). This CDR3 is built from 16 residues.

The V call is TRBV20-1, the J call TRBJ1-2; D gene uncertain. The CDR3 is 10 amino acids. The germline V and J ends were trimmed by 4 bases and 5 bases, with 5 bases remaining between them. The germline gives CDR1 DFQATT, CDR2 SNEGSKA (reference sequence). The CDR3 region has the DNA TGCAGTGCTAACGATTATGGCTACACCTTC. Its protein is CSANDYGYTF.

The chain carries TRBV6-5 and TRBJ2-7; unclear D gene. Germline V gene sequence: CDR1 MNHEY, CDR2 SVGAGI. V gave up 6 bases and J gave up 4 bases, with 13 bases separating them. The CDR3 length is 13 residues. The chain's CDR3 is CASRSSTTYEQYF. CDR3 bases: TGTGCCAGCAGAAGTTCCACGACTTACGAGCAGTACTTC.

V usage is TRBV19 and J usage is TRBJ2-3; 15 bases map to TRBD2. Germline V gene lookup returns CDR1 LNHDA and CDR2 SQIVND (reference sequence). The CDR3 covers 19 residues. J was trimmed by 5 bases and V by 6 bases; bases with no gene match: 15. The CDR3 loop is CASSRSPGLAGGVKDTQYF. The CDR3 DNA reads as TGTGCCAGTAGCCGAAGCCCGGGACTAGCGGGAGGTGTTAAAGATACGCAGTATTTT. Based on the CDR3 plus reference TRBV19 and TRBJ2-3, the full variable domain is DGGITQSPKYLFRKEGQNVTLSCEQNLNHDAMYWYRQDPGQGLRLIYYSQIVNDFQKGDIAEGYSVSREKKESFPLTVTSAQKNPTAFYLCASSRSPGLAGGVKDTQYFGPGTRLTVL.

The V gene is TRBV28, the J gene TRBJ2-3; no definite D call. The CDR3 runs to 15 residues. V shed 3 bases and J shed 2 bases, with 12 bases lying between them. The V gene's germline CDR1 is MDHEN and CDR2 SYDVKM. The CDR3 region is CASSFSSRPTDTQYF. The CDR3 region has the DNA TGTGCCAGCAGTTTCAGCTCGAGACCCACAGATACGCAGTATTTT.

The CDR3 loop is CASSSPEQGSGELFF. For the CDR3, the DNA is TGCGCCAGCAGCTCCCCCGAACAGGGGTCCGGGGAGCTGTTTTTT. The J gene is TRBJ2-2, the V gene TRBV5-1, with 7 positions matching TRBD1. Germline loops: CDR1 SGHRS, CDR2 YFSETQ. V lost 3 bases, J lost 6 bases, and 8 bases stayed unmatched. This CDR3 is 15 amino acids long.

This chain's CDR3 is CASSFLATSGDPYEQYF. The CDR3 DNA is TGCGCCAGCAGCTTTCTAGCGACTAGCGGGGACCCCTACGAGCAGTACTTC. The chain joins TRBV5-1 to TRBJ2-7; 11 bases agree with TRBD2. Per germline, CDR1 SGHRS and CDR2 YFSETQ. Losses at the gene ends were 2 bases for V and 2 bases for J; bases not matched to a gene: 9. The CDR3 spans 17 residues.

The rearrangement uses TRBV28 and TRBJ2-2; 7 bases align to TRBD1. CDR3 length equals 15 residues. V lost 5 bases, J lost 0 bases, and 3 bases stayed unmatched. Germline V gives CDR1 MDHEN, CDR2 SYDVKM. In DNA form, the CDR3 reads TGTGCCAGCAGTCGGGGACAGACGAACACCGGGGAGCTGTTTTTT. This sequence encodes CASSRGQTNTGELFF.